The T cell receptor (beta chain) under discussion was sequenced for a study of early T cells in non-severe SARS-CoV-2 infection. As for the study in general: Chains were not paired, and sequencing was done on bulk RNA from unsorted whole blood.

Researchers attached unique molecular identifiers to individual cDNA molecules. TCRdb redid the calling of the 5' RACE reads with MiXCR, one entry per CDR3 protein. Of some 50,000 distinct CDR3 sequences listed, around 8.5% are singletons. Trimming took off 3 bases at V and 2 bases at J, with 6 bases between the two ends. In germline, CDR1 is GTSNPN, CDR2 SVGIG (reference sequence). This CDR3 has 12 residues. General observations from the study: VDJdb-based annotation leaned toward anti-spike CD8 responses and missed private and CD4 specificities.

Note on this clonotype: Its antigen is not known.

The chain combines TRBV30 with TRBJ2-3; no clear D gene. The TCR comes from an adult who was a healthcare worker with PCR-confirmed SARS-CoV-2 infection or an uninfected control (not recorded which). The material sequenced was whole blood. The CDR3 coding sequence is TGTGCCTGGAGAAGAGACACAGATACGCAGTATTTT. Residues: CAWRRDTDTQYF.